This paragraph covers one TCR beta chain sequence. This record belongs to a study of cytomegalovirus exposure and HLA in healthy donors. PCR was performed using 60 Vbeta and 13 Jbeta primers. Using immunoSEQ multiplex PCR, the repertoire was profiled, and TCRdb retains in-frame clones only, with some absent. The sample contains approximately 140,000 clones, approximately 80% of which appear only once. The length of the CDR3 is 18 residues. V trimming: 3 bases; J trimming: 9 bases; junction bases outside the gene matches: 15. Germline CDR1 is SGHVS and CDR2 is FNYEAQ. The sample comprised PBMCs. This TCR was recovered from a woman aged 40 to 50 in good health and CMV-seronegative. The chain joins TRBV7-6 to TRBJ2-1; 12 bases agree with TRBD2. DNA of the CDR3: TGTGCCAGCAGCTTTATGGCTAGCGGGAGGGCCAGGTTAGGTGAGCAGTTCTTC. Its translation is CASSFMASGRARLGEQFF.